Detailed here is one T cell receptor (beta chain). The target antigen is unknown. Trimming shortened V by 1 base and J by 3 bases, and 9 bases separated the two germline ends. Germline CDR1 MNHNS, CDR2 SASEGT. CDR3 length: 14 amino acids. The sample belongs to a study of T cell responses to AZD1222 COVID-19 vaccine. TCRdb's copy holds only in-frame clones and misses some; the assay was immunoSEQ multiplex PCR. This sample has about 150,000 clones, with around 95% found just once. Broader study findings: Sampled repertoires all dated from after the peak T cell response.

The source was peripheral blood, collected on day 0 of AZD1222 vaccination. This clonotype was obtained from an adult in good health. The chain employs TRBV6-1 and TRBJ2-5, with D perhaps matching TRBD1 (6 bases). CDR3 DNA: TGTGCCAGCAGTGAAGAATCAGGGGAAGAGACCCAGTACTTC. Translation: CASSEESGEETQYF.